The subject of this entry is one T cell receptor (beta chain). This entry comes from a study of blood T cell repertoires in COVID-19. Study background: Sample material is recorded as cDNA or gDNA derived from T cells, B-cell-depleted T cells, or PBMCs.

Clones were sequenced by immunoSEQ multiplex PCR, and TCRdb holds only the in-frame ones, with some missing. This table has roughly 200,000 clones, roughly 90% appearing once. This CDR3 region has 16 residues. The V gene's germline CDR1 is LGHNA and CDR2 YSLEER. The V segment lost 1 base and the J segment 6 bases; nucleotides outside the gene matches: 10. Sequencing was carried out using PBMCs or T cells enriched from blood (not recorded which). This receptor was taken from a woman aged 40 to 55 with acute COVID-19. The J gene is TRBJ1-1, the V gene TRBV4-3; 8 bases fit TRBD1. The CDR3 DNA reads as TGCGCCAGCAGCCAAGGGACAGGGTCTGGAAGTCCTGAAGCTTTCTTT. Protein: CASSQGTGSGSPEAFF.